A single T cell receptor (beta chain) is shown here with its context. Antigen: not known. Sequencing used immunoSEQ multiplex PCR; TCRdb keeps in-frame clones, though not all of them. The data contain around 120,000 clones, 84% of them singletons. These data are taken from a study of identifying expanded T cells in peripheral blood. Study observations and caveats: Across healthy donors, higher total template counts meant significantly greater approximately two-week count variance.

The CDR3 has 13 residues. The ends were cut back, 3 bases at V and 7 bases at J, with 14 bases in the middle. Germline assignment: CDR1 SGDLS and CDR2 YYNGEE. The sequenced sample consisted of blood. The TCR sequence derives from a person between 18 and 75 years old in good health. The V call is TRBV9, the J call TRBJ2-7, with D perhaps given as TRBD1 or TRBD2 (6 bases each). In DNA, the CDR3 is TGTGCCAGCAGCGCCTCTCGAGGGGGGGAGCAGTACTTC. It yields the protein CASSASRGGEQYF.